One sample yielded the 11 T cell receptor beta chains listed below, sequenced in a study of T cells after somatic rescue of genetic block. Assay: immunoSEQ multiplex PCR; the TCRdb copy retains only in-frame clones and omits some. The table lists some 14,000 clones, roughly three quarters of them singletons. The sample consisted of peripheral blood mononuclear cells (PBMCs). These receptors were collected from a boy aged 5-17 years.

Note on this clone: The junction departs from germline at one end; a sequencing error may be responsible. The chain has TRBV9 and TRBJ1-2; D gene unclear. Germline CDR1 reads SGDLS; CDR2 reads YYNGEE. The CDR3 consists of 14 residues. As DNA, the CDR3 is TGTGCCGGCAGCCCTTTAAAGTTGCCCCGCGGCTACACCTTC. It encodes CAGSPLKLPRGYTF.

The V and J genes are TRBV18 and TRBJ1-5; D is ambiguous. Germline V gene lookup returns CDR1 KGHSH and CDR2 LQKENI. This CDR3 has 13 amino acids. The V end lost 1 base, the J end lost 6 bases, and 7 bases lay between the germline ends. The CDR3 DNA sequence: TGTGCCAGCTCACCACAGGGCGGTCAGCCCCAGCATTTT. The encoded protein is CASSPQGGQPQHF.

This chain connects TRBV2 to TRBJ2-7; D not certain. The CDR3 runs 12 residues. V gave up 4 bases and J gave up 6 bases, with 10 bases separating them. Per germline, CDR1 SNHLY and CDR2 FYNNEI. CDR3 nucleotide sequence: TGTGCCAGCAGTGGATTACCTCTCGAGCAGTACTTC. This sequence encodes CASSGLPLEQYF.

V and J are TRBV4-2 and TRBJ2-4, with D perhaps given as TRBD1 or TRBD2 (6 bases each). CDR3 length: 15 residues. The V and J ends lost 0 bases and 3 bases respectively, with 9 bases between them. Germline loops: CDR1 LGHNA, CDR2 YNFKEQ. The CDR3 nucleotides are TGTGCCAGCAGCCAAGAGGGGGGCAGCAAAAACATTCAGTACTTC. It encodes CASSQEGGSKNIQYF.

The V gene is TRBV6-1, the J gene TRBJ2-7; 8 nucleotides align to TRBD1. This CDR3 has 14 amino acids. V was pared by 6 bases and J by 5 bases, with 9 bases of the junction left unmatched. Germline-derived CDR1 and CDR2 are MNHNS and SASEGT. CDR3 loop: CASRGGQGGNEQYF. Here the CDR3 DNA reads TGTGCCAGCAGGGGCGGACAGGGCGGTAACGAGCAGTACTTC.

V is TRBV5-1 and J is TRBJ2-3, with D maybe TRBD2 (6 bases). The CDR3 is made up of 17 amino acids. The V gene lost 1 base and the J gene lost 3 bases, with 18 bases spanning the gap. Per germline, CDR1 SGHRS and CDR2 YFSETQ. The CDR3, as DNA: TGCGCCAGCAGCTTGTTCGGTCATGGCGGGGCGACAGATACGCAGTATTTT. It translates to CASSLFGHGGATDTQYF. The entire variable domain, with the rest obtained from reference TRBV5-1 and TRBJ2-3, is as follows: KAGVTQTPRYLIKTRGQQVTLSCSPISGHRSVSWYQQTPGQGLQFLFEYFSETQRNKGNFPGRFSGRQFSNSRSEMNVSTLELGDSALYLCASSLFGHGGATDTQYFGPGTRLTVL.

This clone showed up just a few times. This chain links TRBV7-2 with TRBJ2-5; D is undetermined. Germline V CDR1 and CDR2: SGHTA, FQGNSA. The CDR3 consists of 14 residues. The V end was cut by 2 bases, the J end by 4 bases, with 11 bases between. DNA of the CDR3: TGTGCCAGCAGCTTAATAGTAACTGGAGAGACCCAGTACTTC. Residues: CASSLIVTGETQYF.

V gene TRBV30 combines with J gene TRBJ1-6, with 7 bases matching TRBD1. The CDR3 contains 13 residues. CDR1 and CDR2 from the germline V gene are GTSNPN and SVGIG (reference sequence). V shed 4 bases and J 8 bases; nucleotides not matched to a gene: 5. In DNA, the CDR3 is TGTGCCTGGACGGGGACAGATCATTCACCCCTCCACTTT. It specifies CAWTGTDHSPLHF. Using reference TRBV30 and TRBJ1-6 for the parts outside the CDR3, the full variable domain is SQTIHQWPATLVQPVGSPLSLECTVEGTSNPNLYWYRQAAGRGLQLLFYSVGIGQISSEVPQNLSASRPQDRQFILSSKKLLLSDSGFYLCAWTGTDHSPLHFGNGTRLTVT.

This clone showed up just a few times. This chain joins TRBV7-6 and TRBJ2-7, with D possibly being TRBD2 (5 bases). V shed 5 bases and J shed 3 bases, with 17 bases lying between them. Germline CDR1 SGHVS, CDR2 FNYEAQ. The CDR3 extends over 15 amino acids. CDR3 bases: TGTGCCAGCAGCCTACCCACGGGCGGGTACTACGAGCAGTACTTC. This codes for CASSLPTGGYYEQYF.

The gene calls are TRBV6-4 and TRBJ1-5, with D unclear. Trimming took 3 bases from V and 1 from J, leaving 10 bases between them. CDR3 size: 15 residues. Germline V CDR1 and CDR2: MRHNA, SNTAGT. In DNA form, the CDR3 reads TGTGCCAGCAGTGAGGACGGTTTAAGCAATCAGCCCCAGCATTTT. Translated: CASSEDGLSNQPQHF.

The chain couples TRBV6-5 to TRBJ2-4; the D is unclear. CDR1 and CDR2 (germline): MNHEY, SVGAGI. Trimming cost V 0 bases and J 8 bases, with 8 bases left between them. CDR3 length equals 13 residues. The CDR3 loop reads CASSYSASHIQYF. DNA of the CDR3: TGTGCCAGCAGTTACTCGGCCTCCCACATTCAGTACTTC.